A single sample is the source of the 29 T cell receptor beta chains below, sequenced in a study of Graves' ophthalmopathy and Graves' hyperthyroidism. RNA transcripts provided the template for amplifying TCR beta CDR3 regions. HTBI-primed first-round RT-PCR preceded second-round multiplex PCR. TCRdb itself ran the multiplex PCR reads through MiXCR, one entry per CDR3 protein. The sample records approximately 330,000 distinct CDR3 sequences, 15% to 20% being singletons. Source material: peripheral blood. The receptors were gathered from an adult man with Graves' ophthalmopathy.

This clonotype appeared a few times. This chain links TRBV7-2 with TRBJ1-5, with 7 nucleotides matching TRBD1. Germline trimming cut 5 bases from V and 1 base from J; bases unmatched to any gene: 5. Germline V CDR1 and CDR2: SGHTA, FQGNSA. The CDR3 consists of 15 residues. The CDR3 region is CASSQIQGSNQPQHF. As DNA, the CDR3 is TGTGCCAGCAGCCAAATACAGGGGAGCAATCAGCCCCAGCATTTT.

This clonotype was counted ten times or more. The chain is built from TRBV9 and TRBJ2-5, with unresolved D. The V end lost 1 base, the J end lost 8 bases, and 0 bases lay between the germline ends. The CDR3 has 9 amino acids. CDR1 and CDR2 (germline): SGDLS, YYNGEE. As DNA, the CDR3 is TGTGCCAGCAGCGTAACCCAGTACTTC. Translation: CASSVTQYF.

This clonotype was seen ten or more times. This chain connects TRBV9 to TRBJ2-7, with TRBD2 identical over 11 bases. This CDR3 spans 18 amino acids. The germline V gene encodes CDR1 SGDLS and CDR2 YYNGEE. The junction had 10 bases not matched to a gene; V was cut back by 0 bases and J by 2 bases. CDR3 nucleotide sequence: TGTGCCAGCAGCGTAGGCTCCCTGGGACTAGCGGATACCTACGAGCAGTACTTC. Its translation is CASSVGSLGLADTYEQYF.

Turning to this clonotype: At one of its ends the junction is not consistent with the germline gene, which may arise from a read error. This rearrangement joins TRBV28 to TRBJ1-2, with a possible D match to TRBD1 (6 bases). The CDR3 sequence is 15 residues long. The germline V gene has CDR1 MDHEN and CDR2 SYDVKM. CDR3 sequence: CVSSLRDILHYGYTF. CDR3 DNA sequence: TGTGTCAGCAGCCTCAGGGACATTCTGCACTATGGCTACACCTTC.

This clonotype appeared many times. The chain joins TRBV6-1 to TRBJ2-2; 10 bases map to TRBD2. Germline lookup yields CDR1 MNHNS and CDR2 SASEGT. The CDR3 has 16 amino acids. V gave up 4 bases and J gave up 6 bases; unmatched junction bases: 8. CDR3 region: CASSAALAGAPGELFF. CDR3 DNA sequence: TGTGCCAGCAGTGCGGCTCTAGCGGGAGCCCCCGGGGAGCTGTTTTTT.

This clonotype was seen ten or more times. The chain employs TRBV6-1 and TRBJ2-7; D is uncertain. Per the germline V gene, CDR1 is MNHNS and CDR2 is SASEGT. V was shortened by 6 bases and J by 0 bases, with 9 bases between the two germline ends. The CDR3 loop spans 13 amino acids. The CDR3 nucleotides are TGTGCCAGCAGCTCAGGAGTCTCCTACGAGCAGTACTTC. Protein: CASSSGVSYEQYF.

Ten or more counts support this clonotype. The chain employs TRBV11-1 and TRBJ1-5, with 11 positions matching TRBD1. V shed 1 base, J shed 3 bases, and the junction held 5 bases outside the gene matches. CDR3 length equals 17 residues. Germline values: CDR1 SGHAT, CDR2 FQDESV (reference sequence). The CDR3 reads CASSLGRTGGINQPQHF. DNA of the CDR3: TGTGCCAGCAGCTTAGGCCGGACAGGGGGCATCAATCAGCCCCAGCATTTT.

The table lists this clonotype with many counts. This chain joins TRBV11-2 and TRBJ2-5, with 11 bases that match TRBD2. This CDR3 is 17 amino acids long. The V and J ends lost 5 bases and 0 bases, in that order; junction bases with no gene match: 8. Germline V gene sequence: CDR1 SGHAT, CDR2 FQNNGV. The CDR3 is CASSHTSGGTYQETQYF. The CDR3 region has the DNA TGTGCCAGCAGCCATACTAGCGGGGGAACGTACCAAGAGACCCAGTACTTC.

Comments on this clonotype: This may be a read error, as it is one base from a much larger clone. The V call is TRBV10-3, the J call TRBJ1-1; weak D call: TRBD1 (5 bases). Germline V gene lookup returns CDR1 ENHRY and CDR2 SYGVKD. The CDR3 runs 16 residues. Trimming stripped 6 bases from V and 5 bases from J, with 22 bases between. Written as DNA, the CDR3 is TGTGCCATCAGCCCCAATCTCGGGGGATCGGGAACTGAAGCTTTCTTT. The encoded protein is CAISPNLGGSGTEAFF.

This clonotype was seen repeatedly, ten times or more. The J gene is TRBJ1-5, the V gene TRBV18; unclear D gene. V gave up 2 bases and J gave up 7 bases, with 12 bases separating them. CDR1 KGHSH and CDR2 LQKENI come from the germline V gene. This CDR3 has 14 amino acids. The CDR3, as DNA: TGTGCCAGCTCACCAGGGCAGGCGGAACAGCCCCAGCATTTT. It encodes CASSPGQAEQPQHF.

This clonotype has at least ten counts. The CDR3 DNA reads TGCAGTGCTAGAGATACGACGACTCCTCCCTACGAGCAGTACTTC. Protein sequence: CSARDTTTPPYEQYF. V usage is TRBV20-1 and J usage is TRBJ2-7, with unresolved D. The V gene's germline CDR1 is DFQATT and CDR2 SNEGSKA (reference sequence). This CDR3 comprises 15 residues. Trimming stripped 0 bases from V and 2 bases from J, with 14 bases between.

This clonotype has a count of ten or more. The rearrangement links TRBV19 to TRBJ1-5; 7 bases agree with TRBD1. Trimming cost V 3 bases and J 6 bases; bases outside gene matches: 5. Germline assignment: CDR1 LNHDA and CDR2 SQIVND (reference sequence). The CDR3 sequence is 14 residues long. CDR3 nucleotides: TGTGCCAGTAGTATCACAGGGACAGCTCAGCCCCAGCATTTT. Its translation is CASSITGTAQPQHF.

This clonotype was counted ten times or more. CDR3 loop: CASSSPGQGTEAFF. The DNA of the CDR3 is TGTGCCAGCAGTTCACCGGGACAGGGCACTGAAGCTTTCTTT. The chain uses TRBV27 and TRBJ1-1; 9 bases are shared with TRBD1. Germline lookup yields CDR1 MNHEY and CDR2 SMNVEV (reference sequence). The J segment lost 4 bases and the V segment lost 4 bases, leaving 4 bases of the junction unmatched. The CDR3 totals 14 residues.

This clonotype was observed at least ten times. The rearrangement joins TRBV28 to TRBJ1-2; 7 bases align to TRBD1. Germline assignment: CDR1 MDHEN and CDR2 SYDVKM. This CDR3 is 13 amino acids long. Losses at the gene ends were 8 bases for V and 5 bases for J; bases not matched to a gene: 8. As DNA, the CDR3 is TGTGCCAGCGCTACAGGGGTTCTATATGGCTACACCTTC. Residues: CASATGVLYGYTF.

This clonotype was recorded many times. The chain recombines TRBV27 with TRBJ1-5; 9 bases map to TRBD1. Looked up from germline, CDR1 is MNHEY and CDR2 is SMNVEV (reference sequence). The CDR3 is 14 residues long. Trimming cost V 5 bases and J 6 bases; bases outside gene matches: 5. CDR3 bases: TGTGCCAGCAGTCCGGGGACAGGGTTTCAGCCCCAGCATTTT. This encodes CASSPGTGFQPQHF.

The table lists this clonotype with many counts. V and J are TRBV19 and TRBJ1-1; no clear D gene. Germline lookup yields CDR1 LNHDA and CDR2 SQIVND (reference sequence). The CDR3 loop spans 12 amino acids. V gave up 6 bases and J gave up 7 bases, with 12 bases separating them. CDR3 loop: CASSTTSFEAFF. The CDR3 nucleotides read TGTGCCAGTAGCACAACATCCTTTGAAGCTTTCTTT.

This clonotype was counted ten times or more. The CDR3 is CAWQTLKNTEAFF. The CDR3 DNA sequence: TGTGCCTGGCAGACACTTAAGAACACTGAAGCTTTCTTT. The V gene is TRBV30, the J gene TRBJ1-1, with unresolved D. This CDR3 is 13 amino acids long. Trimming removed 5 bases at V and 1 base at J, with 11 bases between. Germline values: CDR1 GTSNPN, CDR2 SVGIG (reference sequence).

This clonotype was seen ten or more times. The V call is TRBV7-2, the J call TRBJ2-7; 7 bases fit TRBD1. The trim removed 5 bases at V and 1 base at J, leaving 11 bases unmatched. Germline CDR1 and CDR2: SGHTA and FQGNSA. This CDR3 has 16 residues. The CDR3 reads CASSDIQIQGSYEQYF. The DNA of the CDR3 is TGTGCCAGCAGCGATATACAAATACAGGGGTCCTACGAGCAGTACTTC.

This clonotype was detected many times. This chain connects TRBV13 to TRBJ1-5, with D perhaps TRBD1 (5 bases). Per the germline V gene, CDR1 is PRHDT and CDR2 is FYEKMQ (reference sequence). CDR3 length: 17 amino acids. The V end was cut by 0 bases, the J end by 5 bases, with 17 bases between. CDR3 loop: CASSLGPRGLCDQPQHF. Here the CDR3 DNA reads TGTGCCAGCAGCTTAGGACCTAGGGGCCTGTGCGATCAGCCCCAGCATTTT.

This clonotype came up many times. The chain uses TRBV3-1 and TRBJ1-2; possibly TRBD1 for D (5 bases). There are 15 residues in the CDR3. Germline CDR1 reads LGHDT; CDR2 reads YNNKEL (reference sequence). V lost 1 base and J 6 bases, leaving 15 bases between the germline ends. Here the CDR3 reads CASSQGGAGRNGYTF. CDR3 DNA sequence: TGTGCCAGCAGCCAAGGAGGAGCAGGGAGGAATGGCTACACCTTC.

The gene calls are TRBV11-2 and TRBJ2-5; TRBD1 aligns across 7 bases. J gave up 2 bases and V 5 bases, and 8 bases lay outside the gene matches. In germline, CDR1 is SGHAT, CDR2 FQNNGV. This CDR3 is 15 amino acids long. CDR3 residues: CASSMGQYPQETQYF. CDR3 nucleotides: TGTGCCAGCAGCATGGGACAGTACCCTCAAGAGACCCAGTACTTC.

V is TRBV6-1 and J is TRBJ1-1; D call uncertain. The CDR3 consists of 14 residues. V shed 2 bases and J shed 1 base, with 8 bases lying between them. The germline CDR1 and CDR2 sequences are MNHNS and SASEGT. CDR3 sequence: CASSERAWNTEAFF. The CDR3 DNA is TGTGCCAGCAGTGAAAGGGCCTGGAACACTGAAGCTTTCTTT.

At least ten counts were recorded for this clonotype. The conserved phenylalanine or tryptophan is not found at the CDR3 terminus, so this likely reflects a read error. CDR3 amino acids: CASSPRGGETQYL. For the CDR3, the DNA is TGTGCCAGCAGCCCGCGGGGCGGAGAGACCCAGTACCTC. This sequence joins TRBV7-2 and TRBJ2-5; TRBD2 might be the D (6 bases). Germline V lookup: CDR1 SGHTA, CDR2 FQGNSA. This CDR3 spans 13 amino acids. V lost 5 bases, J lost 4 bases, and 11 bases lay in between.

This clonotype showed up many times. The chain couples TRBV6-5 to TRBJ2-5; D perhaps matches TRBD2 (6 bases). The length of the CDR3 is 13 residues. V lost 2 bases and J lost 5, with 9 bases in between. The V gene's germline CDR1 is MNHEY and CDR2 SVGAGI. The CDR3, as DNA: TGTGCCAGCAGTTACCGGGGGTCGGAGACCCAGTACTTC. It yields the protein CASSYRGSETQYF.

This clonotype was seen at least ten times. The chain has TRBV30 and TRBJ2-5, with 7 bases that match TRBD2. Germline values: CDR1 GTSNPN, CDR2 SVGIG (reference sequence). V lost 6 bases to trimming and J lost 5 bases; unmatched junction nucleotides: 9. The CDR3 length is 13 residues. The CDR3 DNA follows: TGTGCCTGCACGCGGGAGTCTGGGGAGACCCAGTACTTC. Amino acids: CACTRESGETQYF.

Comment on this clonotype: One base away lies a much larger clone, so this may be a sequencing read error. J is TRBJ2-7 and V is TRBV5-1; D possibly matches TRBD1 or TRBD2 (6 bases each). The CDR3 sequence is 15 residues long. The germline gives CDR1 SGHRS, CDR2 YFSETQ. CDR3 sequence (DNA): TGCGACAGCAGCTCTCTGGGGGGCTCCTCCTACGAGCAGTACTTC. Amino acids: CDSSSLGGSSYEQYF.

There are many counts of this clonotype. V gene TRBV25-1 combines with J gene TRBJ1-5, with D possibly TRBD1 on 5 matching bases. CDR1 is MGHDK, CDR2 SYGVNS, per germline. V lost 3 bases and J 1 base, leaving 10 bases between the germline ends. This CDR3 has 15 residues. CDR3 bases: TGTGCCAGCAGTGACGGTGGGGCCAGCAATCAGCCCCAGCATTTT. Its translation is CASSDGGASNQPQHF.

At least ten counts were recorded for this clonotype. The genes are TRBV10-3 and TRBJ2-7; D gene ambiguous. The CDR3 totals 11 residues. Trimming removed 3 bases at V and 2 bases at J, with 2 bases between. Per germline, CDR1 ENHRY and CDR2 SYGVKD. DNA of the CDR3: TGTGCCATCAGTGACGCCTACGAGCAGTACTTC. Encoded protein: CAISDAYEQYF.

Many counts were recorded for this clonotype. CDR3 sequence: CAWEQVPFGYTF. The CDR3 DNA follows: TGTGCCTGGGAACAGGTCCCGTTCGGCTACACCTTC. The rearrangement joins TRBV30 to TRBJ1-2, with TRBD1 as a possible D gene (5 bases). The V end lost 5 bases, the J end lost 8 bases, and 15 bases lay between the germline ends. In germline, CDR1 is GTSNPN, CDR2 SVGIG (reference sequence). The CDR3 length is 12 residues.